These T cell receptor beta chains were read from a single sample in a study of blood T cells in healthy people across ages. One entry per CDR3 protein results from TCRdb running MiXCR on the 5' RACE reads. The sample holds 350,000 to 450,000 distinct CDR3 sequences; approximately 47% are singletons and the top ten take around 49%. Sequencing input: blood. These TCRs come from a man in his 60s in good health. The CDR3 runs from the conserved cysteine through the conserved F or W. Each record gives: V gene, D gene, J gene, clone size, CDR3 DNA, CDR3 protein. The D gene is left open where the match is weak. Part of the rows lack a size; the others show once, few, many or a class for expanded clones.

V: TRBV10-3; D: TRBD2; J: TRBJ2-1; size: .; DNA: TGTGCCATCAGTGAGTCACCCCTAAGGTTAGCGGGAGGCTATGAGCAGTTCTTC; CDR3: CAISESPLRLAGGYEQFF
V: TRBV13; D: TRBD1; J: TRBJ2-7; size: many; DNA: TGTGCCAGCAGAAAACAGGGGGGCGCGAGTGAGCAGTACTTC; CDR3: CASRKQGGASEQYF
V: TRBV9; D: .; J: TRBJ2-6; size: many; DNA: TGTGCCAGCAGCGTACTTCCGAACTCTGGGGCCAACGTCCTGACTTTC; CDR3: CASSVLPNSGANVLTF
V: TRBV9; D: TRBD2; J: TRBJ2-7; size: .; DNA: TGTGCCAGCAGCGTAGGGGCTAGCGGGAGTGCGGGGTACGAGCAGTACTTC; CDR3: CASSVGASGSAGYEQYF
V: TRBV20-1; D: .; J: TRBJ2-3; size: many; DNA: TGCAGTGCTAGAGACCTCCGTTCGGGGCATACGCAGTATTTT; CDR3: CSARDLRSGHTQYF
V: TRBV13; D: TRBD1; J: TRBJ2-6; size: .; DNA: TGTGCCAGCAGCTTCCGGACAGGCCGAAACTCTGGGGCCAACGTCCTGACTTTC; CDR3: CASSFRTGRNSGANVLTF
V: TRBV4-1; D: TRBD2; J: TRBJ2-3; size: .; DNA: TGCGCCAGCAGCCAAGAGGGAGTAGCGGGAGGGCCTTCCACAGATACGCAGTATTTT; CDR3: CASSQEGVAGGPSTDTQYF
V: TRBV7-8; D: TRBD2; J: TRBJ2-7; size: .; DNA: TGTGCCAGCAGCCTCGCGATTGGGACTAGCGGGACCTACGAGCAGTACTTC; CDR3: CASSLAIGTSGTYEQYF
V: TRBV20-1; D: .; J: TRBJ2-3; size: .; DNA: TGCAGTGCTAGAGGGGGAATTTCAGCGGGCACAGATACGCAGTATTTT; CDR3: CSARGGISAGTDTQYF
V: TRBV20-1; D: .; J: TRBJ2-7; size: few; DNA: TGCAGTGCCAAGGCGGAAGGCTACGAGCAGTACTTC; CDR3: CSAKAEGYEQYF
V: TRBV3-1; D: .; J: TRBJ2-1; size: .; DNA: TGTGCCAGCAGCCCCCGGGACTACAATGAGCAGTTCTTC; CDR3: CASSPRDYNEQFF
V: TRBV20-1; D: .; J: TRBJ1-1; size: few; DNA: TGCAGTGGTGGTCCGGCTTTCTTT; CDR3: CSGGPAFF
V: TRBV7-2; D: TRBD2; J: TRBJ2-1; size: few; DNA: TGTGCCAGCAGCTTAGGTCTAGCGGGCGTGAAAAATGAGCAGTTCTTC; CDR3: CASSLGLAGVKNEQFF
V: TRBV2; D: TRBD1; J: TRBJ2-7; size: few; DNA: TGTGCCAGCAGCGGAGACAGGGGCCACGAGCAGTACTTC; CDR3: CASSGDRGHEQYF
V: TRBV7-2; D: .; J: TRBJ1-1; size: .; DNA: TGTGCCAGCATCTTGGGGCAGATGAACACTGAAGCTTTCTTT; CDR3: CASILGQMNTEAFF
V: TRBV6-4; D: TRBD2; J: TRBJ2-7; size: few; DNA: TGTGCCAGCATCCCTATAGCGGGGGACCACGAGCAGTACTTC; CDR3: CASIPIAGDHEQYF
V: TRBV20-1; D: .; J: TRBJ1-5; size: .; DNA: TGCAGTGCAACTTTCCAGGATCAGCCCCAGCATTTT; CDR3: CSATFQDQPQHF
V: TRBV5-1; D: .; J: TRBJ2-5; size: .; DNA: TGCGCCAGCAGCCTCTCGGGGCCCCCAGAGACCCAGTACTTC; CDR3: CASSLSGPPETQYF
V: TRBV7-2; D: .; J: TRBJ2-5; size: few; DNA: TGTGCCAGCAGCCCAACCTACCGGGGGCGGGAGACCCAGTACTTC; CDR3: CASSPTYRGRETQYF
V: TRBV19; D: .; J: TRBJ2-7; size: few; DNA: TGTGCCAGTAGCCCCTCTCCCCAAGCTGTTGAGCAGTACTTC; CDR3: CASSPSPQAVEQYF
V: TRBV4-1; D: TRBD1; J: TRBJ2-2; size: .; DNA: TGCGCCAGCAGCCAAGATAGGGACAGTAACACCGGGGAGCTGTTTTTT; CDR3: CASSQDRDSNTGELFF
V: TRBV30; D: .; J: TRBJ2-5; size: .; DNA: TGTGCCTGGAGTAAAGGGGCTAGCATGCAGACCCAGTACTTC; CDR3: CAWSKGASMQTQYF
V: TRBV6-2/TRBV6-3; D: .; J: TRBJ2-7; size: many; DNA: TGTGCCAGCAGGAGGGACGGCTACGAGCAGTACTTC; CDR3: CASRRDGYEQYF
V: TRBV7-6; D: .; J: TRBJ1-4; size: .; DNA: TGTGCCAGCAGGGGGCGGACTAATGAAAAACTGTTTTTT; CDR3: CASRGRTNEKLFF
V: TRBV20-1; D: .; J: TRBJ1-1; size: many; DNA: TGCAGTGCTAGGGATTTAGCAGCTTTCTTT; CDR3: CSARDLAAFF
V: TRBV7-2; D: TRBD2; J: TRBJ2-3; size: few; DNA: TGTGCCAGCAGCTTAGATAGAGCGGGGCTAAGCACAGATACGCAGTATTTT; CDR3: CASSLDRAGLSTDTQYF
V: TRBV6-1; D: .; J: TRBJ2-4; size: few; DNA: TGTGCCAGCAGTGAAGTGGGACGCAAAACGGGAGCCAAAAACATTCAGTACTTC; CDR3: CASSEVGRKTGAKNIQYF
V: TRBV20-1; D: .; J: TRBJ2-1; size: few; DNA: TGCAGTGCTAGAGCGCCTGGGGTGGGCGATGAGCAGTTCTTC; CDR3: CSARAPGVGDEQFF
V: TRBV16; D: .; J: TRBJ2-7; size: .; DNA: TGTGCCAGCAGCCAACTATCGAAGGCGGGGTACAATGAGCAGTACTTC; CDR3: CASSQLSKAGYNEQYF
V: TRBV7-7; D: .; J: TRBJ2-1; size: .; DNA: TGTGCTAGCAGCCCCGGGCGGGATGAGCAGTTCTTC; CDR3: CASSPGRDEQFF
V: TRBV28; D: .; J: TRBJ2-5; size: .; DNA: TGTGCCAGCAGTTTAATAGGGATTGAGGGAGAGACCCAGTACTTC; CDR3: CASSLIGIEGETQYF
V: TRBV14; D: .; J: TRBJ1-2; size: few; DNA: TGTGCCAGCAGCCAACGCGTGACCTTCCATGGCTACACCTTC; CDR3: CASSQRVTFHGYTF
V: TRBV2; D: .; J: TRBJ2-3; size: few; DNA: TGTGCCAGCAGTGATAGGGGGATTGGGGATACGCAGTATTTT; CDR3: CASSDRGIGDTQYF
V: TRBV6-5; D: TRBD1; J: TRBJ1-1; size: .; DNA: TGTGCCAGCAGACCGGACAGGGGAGGGAACACTGAAGCTTTCTTT; CDR3: CASRPDRGGNTEAFF
V: TRBV7-6; D: .; J: TRBJ1-2; size: many; DNA: TGTGCCAGCAGTCCGAGCAGTAACTATGGCTACACCTTC; CDR3: CASSPSSNYGYTF
V: TRBV7-7; D: TRBD2; J: TRBJ2-5; size: few; DNA: TGTGCTAGCAGCGAGCTTGGGGGGGGCCAAGAGACCCAGTACTTC; CDR3: CASSELGGGQETQYF
V: TRBV7-2; D: TRBD2; J: TRBJ2-5; size: .; DNA: TGTGCCAGCAGCTTAGAAGCGGGAGGGCCGAATGAGCAGTACTTC; CDR3: CASSLEAGGPNEQYF
V: TRBV6-1; D: .; J: TRBJ2-3; size: .; DNA: TGTGCCAGCAGTGATGTGGGATCAGGCACAGATACGCAGTATTTT; CDR3: CASSDVGSGTDTQYF
V: TRBV15; D: .; J: TRBJ2-5; size: few; DNA: TGTGCCACCAGCAGAGATCCAGGGTCCTCCGAGACCCAGTACTTC; CDR3: CATSRDPGSSETQYF
V: TRBV3-1; D: .; J: TRBJ1-2; size: .; DNA: TGTGCCAGCAGCCAAGCCCCCGGGGGAGGAGGCTATGGCTACACCTTC; CDR3: CASSQAPGGGGYGYTF
V: TRBV4-2; D: .; J: TRBJ2-1; size: .; DNA: TGTGCCAGCAGCCTAAAAATCCCGAATGAGCAGTTCTTC; CDR3: CASSLKIPNEQFF
V: TRBV5-1; D: TRBD1; J: TRBJ2-7; size: .; DNA: TGCGCCAGCAGAAATGACAGGGGTTGGTACTACGAGCAGTACTTC; CDR3: CASRNDRGWYYEQYF
V: TRBV20-1; D: TRBD1; J: TRBJ2-7; size: .; DNA: TGCAGTGCAAGCCGGGACAGGGGGAACTACAATGAGCAGTACTTC; CDR3: CSASRDRGNYNEQYF
V: TRBV3-1; D: .; J: TRBJ2-1; size: .; DNA: TGTGCCAGCAGCCATTGGGCCAGTGAGCAGTTCTTC; CDR3: CASSHWASEQFF
V: TRBV7-2; D: TRBD1; J: TRBJ1-6; size: many; DNA: TGTGCCAGCAGCGTGACAGGGACTGATTCACCCCTCCACTTT; CDR3: CASSVTGTDSPLHF
V: TRBV27; D: .; J: TRBJ1-5; size: few; DNA: TGTGCCAGCAGTTTTTCCCGAAGCAATCAGCCCCAGCATTTT; CDR3: CASSFSRSNQPQHF
V: TRBV5-1; D: .; J: TRBJ1-6; size: few; DNA: TGCGCCAGCAGCTTAACCGCCTGGGATTCACCCCTCCACTTT; CDR3: CASSLTAWDSPLHF
V: TRBV27; D: .; J: TRBJ2-7; size: .; DNA: TGTGCCAGCAGTCCCAGCGGGTTTTACGAGCAGTACTTC; CDR3: CASSPSGFYEQYF
V: TRBV12-3/TRBV12-4; D: TRBD2; J: TRBJ2-1; size: .; DNA: TGTGCCAGCAGTCCCCTTCCTGGGACTAGCGGGGGGGCCTACAATGAGCAGTTCTTC; CDR3: CASSPLPGTSGGAYNEQFF
V: TRBV14; D: TRBD2; J: TRBJ2-3; size: once; DNA: TGTGCCAGCAGCCAAGAAACTAGCGGGCATACAGATACGCAGTATTTT; CDR3: CASSQETSGHTDTQYF
V: TRBV12-3/TRBV12-4; D: TRBD2; J: TRBJ2-2; size: .; DNA: TGTGCCAGCAGTTTGCGGCTAGCGGGAGGGGAGCTGTTTTTT; CDR3: CASSLRLAGGELFF
V: TRBV7-7; D: TRBD1; J: TRBJ2-1; size: many; DNA: TGTGCTAGCAGCTCGGGACAGGCGGCCCTCAATGGGGAGCAGTTCTTC; CDR3: CASSSGQAALNGEQFF